This TCR beta chain came from a study of T cells in Graves' hyperthyroidism and ophthalmopathy. Findings of the study overall: Ophthalmopathy and stable hyperthyroidism were separated by a 13 V-J model.

The hyperthyroidism was newly diagnosed and had lasted under 2 months; the patients were aged 18 to 65. RNA transcripts yielded amplified TCR beta CDR3 regions. A first-round RT-PCR of the TCR CDR3 used the HTBI primer set. Each CDR3 protein is one row after TCRdb ran MiXCR on the multiplex PCR reads. The table has over 700,000 distinct CDR3 sequences, around 40% seen once. This CDR3 is 14 amino acids long. The V gene's germline CDR1 is LNHDA and CDR2 SQIVND (reference sequence). Trimming removed 3 bases from V and 3 bases from J, with 11 bases in between. Remarks on this clonotype: As yet, its antigen is unknown.

The source is a woman in her thirties or forties with Graves' hyperthyroidism. This chain links TRBV19 with TRBJ1-1; a possible D gene is TRBD1 (5 bases). Sequenced: blood. CDR3 bases: TGTGCCAGTAGTATCGATGGGGGGGACACTGAAGCTTTCTTT. Its translation: CASSIDGGDTEAFF. Filled out from reference TRBV19 and TRBJ1-1, the complete variable domain reads DGGITQSPKYLFRKEGQNVTLSCEQNLNHDAMYWYRQDPGQGLRLIYYSQIVNDFQKGDIAEGYSVSREKKESFPLTVTSAQKNPTAFYLCASSIDGGDTEAFFGQGTRLTVV.